This T cell receptor beta chain was captured in a study of T cells in Graves' hyperthyroidism and ophthalmopathy. Study-wide findings and caveats: Classification by a 13 V-J model distinguished ophthalmopathy from stable hyperthyroidism. Clonotypes that were expanded in thyroid above 0.001 mostly appeared in blood too.

This clonotype has ten or more counts. Its antigen is not identified. Trimming cost V 2 bases and J 3 bases; bases outside gene matches: 5. Germline CDR1 is SNHLY and CDR2 is FYNNEI. The CDR3 sequence is 16 residues long. TCR beta CDR3 sequences were amplified from RNA transcripts. RT-PCR in the first round (using the HTBI primer set) targeted the TCR CDR3. TCRdb processed the multiplex PCR reads anew with MiXCR; each CDR3 protein has one entry. The profile shows 200,000 to 300,000 distinct CDR3 sequences, around 17% of them singletons. The chain uses TRBV2 and TRBJ1-4; 8 nucleotides match TRBD1. This clonotype was sampled from a woman between 18 and 29 years old with Graves' ophthalmopathy. The sequencing input was blood. CDR3 in DNA: TGTGCCAGCAGTGAACCGGCAGGGGGCTCTAATGAAAAACTGTTTTTT. Its translation: CASSEPAGGSNEKLFF.